This T cell receptor beta chain originates from a study of blood T cell repertoires in COVID-19. On the study more broadly: Whether acute or convalescent, the COVID-19 samples came from the United States, Italy and Spain.

CDR1 SGHTA and CDR2 FQGNSA come from the germline V gene. V was clipped by 4 bases and J by 0 bases, with 7 bases between them. The CDR3 has 14 residues. TCRdb keeps only in-frame clones here, not all; method: immunoSEQ multiplex PCR. The sample records about 74,000 clones, 90% being singletons. The chain has TRBV7-2 and TRBJ2-4; TRBD1 might be the D (5 bases). The TCR was taken from a man aged 45 to 65 with acute or convalescent COVID-19. Material: peripheral blood. Here the CDR3 reads CASSSTVAKNIQYF. The DNA for the CDR3 is TGTGCCAGCAGCTCGACAGTAGCCAAAAACATTCAGTACTTC.